This T cell receptor (beta chain) originates from a study of blood T cell repertoires in COVID-19. Study details: There were acute and convalescent COVID-19 samples, and they came from the United States, Italy and Spain. PBMCs, B-cell-depleted T cells, or T cells were the source of the cDNA or gDNA that made up the material.

CDR1 is MNHEY and CDR2 is SVGEGT in the germline V gene. The CDR3 has 17 amino acids. Germline trimming cut 5 bases from V and 2 bases from J; bases unmatched to any gene: 13. TCRdb keeps only in-frame clones here, not all; method: immunoSEQ multiplex PCR. Of 120,000 or so clones listed, around three quarters are singletons. The chain couples TRBV6-2 or TRBV6-3 to TRBJ2-7, with TRBD1 matching 9 bases. The clonotype comes from a middle-aged man with active or convalescent COVID-19. The sample comprised peripheral blood. The CDR3 is CASSRREQGASPYEQYF. The CDR3 nucleotides are TGTGCCAGCAGTCGGCGCGAACAGGGGGCTAGCCCCTACGAGCAGTACTTC.